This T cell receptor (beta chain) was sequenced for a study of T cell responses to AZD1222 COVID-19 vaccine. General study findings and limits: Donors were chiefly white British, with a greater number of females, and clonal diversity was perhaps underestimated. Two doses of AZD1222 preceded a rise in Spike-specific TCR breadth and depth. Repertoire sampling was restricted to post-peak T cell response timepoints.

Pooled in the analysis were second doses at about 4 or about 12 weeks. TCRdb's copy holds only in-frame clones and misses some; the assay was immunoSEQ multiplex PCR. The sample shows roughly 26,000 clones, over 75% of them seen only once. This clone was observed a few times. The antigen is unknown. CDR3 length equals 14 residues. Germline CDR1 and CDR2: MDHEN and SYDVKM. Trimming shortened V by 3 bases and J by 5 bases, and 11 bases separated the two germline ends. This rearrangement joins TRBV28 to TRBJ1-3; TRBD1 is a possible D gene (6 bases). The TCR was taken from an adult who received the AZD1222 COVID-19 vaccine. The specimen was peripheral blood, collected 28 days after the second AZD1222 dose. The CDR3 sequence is CASSFGGQRNTIYF. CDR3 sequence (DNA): TGTGCCAGCAGTTTTGGGGGGCAGAGAAACACCATATATTTT.